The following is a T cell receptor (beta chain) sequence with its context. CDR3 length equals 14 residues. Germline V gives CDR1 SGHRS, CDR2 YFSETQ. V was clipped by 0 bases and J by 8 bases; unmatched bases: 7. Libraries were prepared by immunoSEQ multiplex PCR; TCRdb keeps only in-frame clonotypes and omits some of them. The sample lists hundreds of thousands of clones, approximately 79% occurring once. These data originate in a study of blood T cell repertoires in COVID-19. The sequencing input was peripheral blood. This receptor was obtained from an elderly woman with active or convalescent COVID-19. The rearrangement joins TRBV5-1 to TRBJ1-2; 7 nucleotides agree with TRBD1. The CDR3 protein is CASSLGTGDMGYTF. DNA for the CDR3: TGCGCCAGCAGCTTGGGGACAGGAGATATGGGCTACACCTTC.